This T cell receptor (beta chain) was found in a study of shared clonotypes between healthy human individuals. The length of the CDR3 is 13 residues. The V gene's germline CDR1 is SGHTA and CDR2 FQGNSA. Trimming stripped 0 bases from V and 5 bases from J, with 5 bases between. Clones were read by immunoSEQ multiplex PCR, and TCRdb kept only the in-frame ones, dropping some. The sample has approximately 1.5 million clones, around 98.5% seen once. Sequenced: naive CD4+ T cells sorted from blood. Subset reported: CD45RA+ positively selected. This chain uses TRBV7-2 with TRBJ1-5; D unclear. The source is a man aged 25-40 years in good health. The DNA for the CDR3 is TGTGCCAGCAGCTTAGCCCTAGATCAGCCCCAGCATTTT. It specifies CASSLALDQPQHF. The entire variable domain, with the rest obtained from reference TRBV7-2 and TRBJ1-5, is as follows: GAGVSQSPSNKVTEKGKDVELRCDPISGHTALYWYRQSLGQGLEFLIYFQGNSAPDKSGLPSDRFSAERTGGSVSTLTIQRTQQEDSAVYLCASSLALDQPQHFGDGTRLSIL.